Sequencing of this TCR beta chain was carried out in a study of blood T cell repertoires in COVID-19. Trimming shortened V by 3 bases and J by 5 bases, and 13 bases separated the two germline ends. Germline loops: CDR1 SGHAT, CDR2 FQNNGV. The CDR3 has 15 amino acids. Original analysis: Using reference gene primer amplification, nucleated cell counts were estimated. Data came from immunoSEQ multiplex PCR; TCRdb stores just in-frame clones and leaves some out. V, J and clone size are taken as reported in that table, and D and trimming were inferred from the DNA itself. The table has over 250,000 clones, approximately 85% seen once.

This sequence was found in a woman between 65 and 79 years old with acute or convalescent COVID-19. Sequencing was carried out using peripheral blood. The gene calls are TRBV11-2 and TRBJ1-4, with no clear D. The CDR3 reads CASSFSTPANEKLFF. CDR3 DNA sequence: TGTGCCAGCAGCTTTTCGACACCTGCGAATGAAAAACTGTTTTTT.